The next 7 T cell receptor beta chains were all read from a single sample in a study of blood T cell repertoires in COVID-19. Profiled with immunoSEQ multiplex PCR; TCRdb holds only in-frame clones, not every one. This table holds just over 200,000 clones, around 81% found once. What was sequenced was peripheral blood. The receptor set was obtained from a woman between 65 and 79 years old with acute or convalescent COVID-19.

This chain links TRBV6-6 with TRBJ2-3; 7 nucleotides align to TRBD2. J lost 6 bases, V lost 6 bases, and 3 bases had no gene match. Germline V gene lookup returns CDR1 MNHNY and CDR2 SVGAGI (reference sequence). This CDR3 has 12 residues. Here the CDR3 DNA reads TGTGCCAGCAGGGGGACTACGGATACGCAGTATTTT. Translating it yields CASRGTTDTQYF.

DNA of the CDR3: TGTGCCAGCACCACAGAGGGCACAGTGAACACTGAAGCTTTCTTT. Translation gives CASTTEGTVNTEAFF. The V gene is TRBV6-5, the J gene TRBJ1-1; D is uncertain. The CDR3 consists of 15 residues. The V and J ends lost 7 bases and 0 bases respectively, with 15 bases between them. Germline lookup yields CDR1 MNHEY and CDR2 SVGAGI.

The chain carries TRBV13 and TRBJ1-1, with TRBD1 matching 7 bases. This CDR3 is built from 15 residues. V was clipped by 3 bases and J by 4 bases; unmatched bases: 8. The V gene's germline CDR1 is PRHDT and CDR2 FYEKMQ (reference sequence). CDR3 region: CASSFAGTAGTEAFF. DNA for the CDR3: TGTGCCAGCAGCTTTGCAGGGACAGCTGGCACTGAAGCTTTCTTT.

The gene calls are TRBV6-5 and TRBJ1-5, with D possibly being TRBD1 (5 bases). The V and J ends lost 2 bases and 0 bases respectively, with 8 bases between them. CDR3 length equals 15 residues. CDR1 is MNHEY and CDR2 is SVGAGI in the germline V gene. For the CDR3, the DNA is TGTGCCAGCAGTTACGGACAATATAGCAATCAGCCCCAGCATTTT. Its translation is CASSYGQYSNQPQHF.

The chain joins TRBV5-1 to TRBJ2-5; 12 positions agree with TRBD1. Germline V lookup: CDR1 SGHRS, CDR2 YFSETQ. The CDR3 is 16 residues long. The V gene end was trimmed by 0 bases and the J gene end by 5 bases; junction bases not matched to a gene: 5. The CDR3: CASSLEGTGGRETQYF. CDR3 DNA: TGCGCCAGCAGCTTGGAGGGGACAGGGGGCCGGGAGACCCAGTACTTC.

This clone was seen more than once but under ten times. V and J are TRBV23-1 and TRBJ2-2; D is unclear. TRBV23-1 falls under the ORF class, with uncertain function. The CDR3 extends over 13 amino acids. Trimming shortened V by 3 bases and J by 3 bases, and 5 bases separated the two germline ends. CDR3 loop: CASSQSDTGELFF. The CDR3 DNA follows: TGCGCCAGCAGTCAGTCCGACACCGGGGAGCTGTTTTTT.

The chain combines TRBV5-1 with TRBJ2-7; 7 nucleotides match TRBD2. Trimming took 0 bases from V and 5 from J; bases not matched to a gene: 11. CDR1 is SGHRS, CDR2 YFSETQ, per germline. The CDR3 runs to 16 residues. Written as DNA, the CDR3 is TGCGCCAGCAGCTTGGCCGACTCTAGCGCGGGGGACGAGCAGTACTTC. Translating gives CASSLADSSAGDEQYF.